A single TCR beta chain is shown here with its context. Its specificity is unknown. These data originate in a study of shared clonotypes between healthy human individuals. General study points: The study sampled only blood, and tissue repertoires likely differ. There were few donors, and this limited the genetic and exposure-history diversity represented.

The CDR3 length is 17 residues. From germline, CDR1 is SGHDT and CDR2 YYEEEE. V was clipped by 0 bases and J by 3 bases, with 18 bases between them. Data came from immunoSEQ multiplex PCR; TCRdb stores just in-frame clones and leaves some out. The table lists about 2,500,000 clones, roughly 92% of them singletons. The specimen sequenced was naive CD4+ T cells sorted from blood. Subset here: CD45RA+ positively selected. The chain couples TRBV5-6 to TRBJ2-5; D is unclear. This TCR derives from a man younger than 30 in good health. The CDR3 bases are TGTGCCAGCAGCTTGGCTCTTATCCTCAGCCGGGAAGAGACCCAGTACTTC. As protein: CASSLALILSREETQYF.